This entry features one T cell receptor (beta chain) sequence. Its antigen is not known. The V and J ends lost 2 bases and 2 bases respectively, with 8 bases between them. CDR1 and CDR2 (germline): SEHNR, FQNEAQ (reference sequence). This CDR3 spans 14 amino acids. This specimen belongs to a study of memory CD4+ T cells and cytomegalovirus serostatus. About the study: Healthy Belgian adult donors included several CMV-positive and about two dozen CMV-negative people.

Single viable CD3+CD4+CD8-CD45RO+ cells were sorted as the memory CD4+ T cells. Donors' CMV status reflects serum IgG against pp150, pp28, p38, p52. Study-level findings and limits: CD4+ memory repertoires contained about 40% of the 164 reported CMV TCRbeta sequences. Median bootstrapped AUC for CMV status was roughly 0.95 originally, 0.75 to 0.91 US-trained.

The protocol was immunoSEQ multiplex PCR, while the TCRdb copy is restricted to in-frame clones and leaves out a portion. The sample holds under 65,000 clones; roughly 78% are singletons and the top ten take roughly 0.61%. The rearrangement uses TRBV7-9 and TRBJ2-3; D may be TRBD2 (6 bases). Sequencing used memory CD4+ T cells from blood. The sequence was collected from an adult in good health and CMV-seronegative. CDR3: CASSLRDFTDTQYF. CDR3 nucleotide sequence: TGTGCCAGCAGCTTACGGGACTTCACAGATACGCAGTATTTT.